This is a list of T cell receptor beta chains from one sample in a study of T cells in Graves' hyperthyroidism and ophthalmopathy. Via MiXCR, TCRdb re-called the multiplex PCR reads, giving one row per CDR3 protein. The repertoire consists of 480,000 or so distinct CDR3 sequences, with roughly an eighth occurring once and the leading ten covering around 17%. Sequencing was carried out using blood. The receptors were sampled from a woman aged 18-30 years with Graves' hyperthyroidism. Each CDR3 is given with its conserved first and last residue. D genes are given only for firm matches. The size of a clone is reported for some rows only, either as once, few or many, or as a class for expanded clones.

len: 16; d_gene: TRBD2; abundance: many; v_gene: TRBV24-1; j_gene: TRBJ2-2; CDR3aa: CATSDKVAGWTGELFF; CDR3nt: TGTGCCACCAGTGATAAGGTAGCGGGATGGACCGGGGAGCTGTTTTTT
len: 16; d_gene: TRBD2; abundance: NA; v_gene: TRBV20-1; j_gene: TRBJ2-5; CDR3aa: CSAGGGGTSVAETQYF; CDR3nt: TGCAGTGCTGGAGGAGGGGGGACTAGCGTGGCAGAGACCCAGTACTTC
len: 17; d_gene: TRBD1; abundance: many; v_gene: TRBV24-1; j_gene: TRBJ2-1; CDR3aa: CATSDPRTGGEVNEQFF; CDR3nt: TGTGCCACCAGTGACCCTCGGACAGGGGGCGAGGTCAATGAGCAGTTCTTC
len: 15; d_gene: NA; abundance: many; v_gene: TRBV24-1; j_gene: TRBJ2-1; CDR3aa: CATSLSETPANEQFF; CDR3nt: TGTGCCACCAGTTTATCGGAGACGCCCGCCAATGAGCAGTTCTTC
len: 17; d_gene: TRBD2; abundance: few; v_gene: TRBV2; j_gene: TRBJ2-2; CDR3aa: CASGRLAGGDDTGELFF; CDR3nt: TGTGCCAGCGGGAGACTAGCGGGAGGGGACGACACCGGGGAGCTGTTTTTT
len: 17; d_gene: TRBD1; abundance: many; v_gene: TRBV5-1; j_gene: TRBJ1-1; CDR3aa: CASSERPGQQLNTEAFF; CDR3nt: TGCGCCAGCAGCGAGCGCCCGGGACAGCAGTTGAACACTGAAGCTTTCTTT
len: 14; d_gene: NA; abundance: NA; v_gene: TRBV6-1; j_gene: TRBJ2-7; CDR3aa: CASSGPLTFYEQYF; CDR3nt: TGTGCCAGCTCGGGACCGCTCACCTTCTACGAGCAGTACTTC
len: 14; d_gene: NA; abundance: many; v_gene: TRBV20-1; j_gene: TRBJ1-6; CDR3aa: CSAADSSYNSPLHF; CDR3nt: TGCAGTGCTGCAGACAGCTCCTATAATTCACCCCTCCACTTT
len: 13; d_gene: NA; abundance: few; v_gene: TRBV29-1; j_gene: TRBJ1-4; CDR3aa: CSWLGANSEKLLF; CDR3nt: TGCAGCTGGTTGGGGGCAAATAGTGAAAAACTGCTTTTT
len: 14; d_gene: NA; abundance: once; v_gene: TRBV12-3/TRBV12-4; j_gene: TRBJ1-2; CDR3aa: CASSLAKGGGGYTF; CDR3nt: TGTGCCAGCAGTTTAGCCAAGGGCGGGGGAGGCTACACCTTC
len: 17; d_gene: TRBD2; abundance: few; v_gene: TRBV5-1; j_gene: TRBJ2-5; CDR3aa: CASSEPGLAGTKETQYF; CDR3nt: TGCGCCAGCAGCGAGCCGGGACTAGCGGGAACGAAAGAGACCCAGTACTTC
len: 17; d_gene: TRBD2; abundance: NA; v_gene: TRBV15; j_gene: TRBJ2-3; CDR3aa: CATSGGLGPQFTDAQYF; CDR3nt: TGTGCCACCAGCGGGGGACTAGGTCCCCAGTTCACAGATGCGCAGTATTTT
len: 16; d_gene: TRBD2; abundance: many; v_gene: TRBV12-3/TRBV12-4; j_gene: TRBJ2-7; CDR3aa: CASSPGGLGEGYEQYF; CDR3nt: TGTGCCAGCAGTCCCGGGGGACTGGGGGAGGGCTACGAGCAGTACTTC
len: 17; d_gene: TRBD2; abundance: many; v_gene: TRBV10-3; j_gene: TRBJ2-1; CDR3aa: CAISPWASGSVSNEQFF; CDR3nt: TGTGCCATCAGTCCCTGGGCTAGCGGGAGTGTGAGCAATGAGCAGTTCTTC
len: 15; d_gene: NA; abundance: many; v_gene: TRBV11-3; j_gene: TRBJ1-2; CDR3aa: CASSSPDYIFDGYTF; CDR3nt: TGTGCCAGCAGCTCCCCTGACTACATTTTCGATGGCTACACCTTC
len: 13; d_gene: NA; abundance: few; v_gene: TRBV20-1; j_gene: TRBJ2-5; CDR3aa: CSAPTMGLETQYF; CDR3nt: TGCAGTGCTCCCACTATGGGTCTAGAGACCCAGTACTTC
len: 16; d_gene: TRBD2; abundance: many; v_gene: TRBV20-1; j_gene: TRBJ2-1; CDR3aa: CSATSATSGAYNEQFF; CDR3nt: TGCAGTGCCACTAGCGCGACTAGCGGGGCGTACAATGAGCAGTTCTTC
len: 14; d_gene: TRBD2; abundance: many; v_gene: TRBV11-1; j_gene: TRBJ2-3; CDR3aa: CASSSGLAENTQYF; CDR3nt: TGTGCCAGCAGCTCGGGACTAGCGGAGAATACGCAGTATTTT
len: 11; d_gene: NA; abundance: NA; v_gene: TRBV12-3/TRBV12-4; j_gene: TRBJ2-7; CDR3aa: CASSFSNEQYF; CDR3nt: TGTGCCAGCAGTTTTTCTAACGAGCAGTACTTC
len: 17; d_gene: TRBD2; abundance: many; v_gene: TRBV7-3; j_gene: TRBJ2-3; CDR3aa: CASSLGTSGTSTDTQYF; CDR3nt: TGTGCCAGCAGCTTAGGAACTAGCGGGACTAGCACAGATACGCAGTATTTT
len: 17; d_gene: NA; abundance: few; v_gene: TRBV19; j_gene: TRBJ1-6; CDR3aa: CASSPRSGSSYNSPLHF; CDR3nt: TGTGCCAGTAGTCCGAGGTCAGGGAGCTCCTATAATTCACCCCTCCACTTT
len: 13; d_gene: NA; abundance: NA; v_gene: TRBV6-5; j_gene: TRBJ1-2; CDR3aa: CASSYSRTIGYTF; CDR3nt: TGTGCCAGCAGTTACTCCCGGACAATTGGCTACACCTTC
len: 16; d_gene: NA; abundance: NA; v_gene: TRBV2; j_gene: TRBJ2-1; CDR3aa: CASSEEGRASYNEQFF; CDR3nt: TGTGCCAGCAGTGAAGAGGGCAGGGCCTCCTACAATGAGCAGTTCTTC
len: 16; d_gene: TRBD2; abundance: many; v_gene: TRBV4-1; j_gene: TRBJ2-1; CDR3aa: CASSQGAGVAYNEQFF; CDR3nt: TGCGCCAGCAGCCAAGGAGCGGGAGTCGCCTACAATGAGCAGTTCTTC
len: 15; d_gene: TRBD2; abundance: NA; v_gene: TRBV6-5; j_gene: TRBJ2-7; CDR3aa: CASSFALAGIYEQYF; CDR3nt: TGTGCCAGCAGTTTTGCACTAGCGGGTATCTACGAGCAGTACTTC
len: 21; d_gene: NA; abundance: many; v_gene: TRBV19; j_gene: TRBJ1-5; CDR3aa: CASSLSGWRDGNRWGEGPQHF; CDR3nt: TGTGCCAGTAGTCTATCTGGCTGGCGGGACGGTAATCGTTGGGGGGAAGGACCCCAGCATTTT
len: 16; d_gene: NA; abundance: NA; v_gene: TRBV3-1; j_gene: TRBJ2-2; CDR3aa: CASSQGSGARGGELFF; CDR3nt: TGTGCCAGCAGCCAAGGATCGGGGGCTAGGGGCGGGGAGCTGTTTTTT
len: 15; d_gene: NA; abundance: NA; v_gene: TRBV6-1; j_gene: TRBJ1-5; CDR3aa: CASQGRRAANQPQHF; CDR3nt: TGTGCCTCCCAAGGGCGTAGGGCGGCCAATCAGCCCCAGCATTTT
len: 12; d_gene: NA; abundance: many; v_gene: TRBV10-3; j_gene: TRBJ1-5; CDR3aa: CAIWDGNQPQHF; CDR3nt: TGTGCCATCTGGGACGGGAATCAGCCCCAGCATTTT
len: 17; d_gene: NA; abundance: few; v_gene: TRBV5-1; j_gene: TRBJ2-5; CDR3aa: CASSSHAYGGVGETQYF; CDR3nt: TGCGCCAGCAGCTCTCACGCTTACGGGGGAGTAGGTGAGACCCAGTACTTC
len: 15; d_gene: TRBD2; abundance: many; v_gene: TRBV11-2; j_gene: TRBJ2-1; CDR3aa: CASSLRGRAADEQFF; CDR3nt: TGTGCCAGCAGCTTACGGGGGAGGGCCGCGGATGAGCAGTTCTTC
len: 14; d_gene: TRBD1; abundance: many; v_gene: TRBV28; j_gene: TRBJ1-2; CDR3aa: CASRPQGVGYGYTF; CDR3nt: TGTGCCAGCAGACCTCAGGGGGTTGGATATGGCTACACCTTC
len: 15; d_gene: TRBD1; abundance: many; v_gene: TRBV20-1; j_gene: TRBJ2-2; CDR3aa: CSASFGTVNTGELFF; CDR3nt: TGCAGTGCAAGTTTCGGGACAGTGAACACCGGGGAGCTGTTTTTT
len: 14; d_gene: NA; abundance: few; v_gene: TRBV5-5; j_gene: TRBJ1-2; CDR3aa: CASSLVSSSGGYTF; CDR3nt: TGTGCCAGCAGCTTGGTATCATCCTCTGGAGGCTACACCTTC
len: 15; d_gene: NA; abundance: many; v_gene: TRBV30; j_gene: TRBJ1-4; CDR3aa: CAWSVRRRWSEKLFF; CDR3nt: TGTGCCTGGAGTGTACGACGGCGGTGGAGCGAAAAACTGTTTTTT
len: 14; d_gene: NA; abundance: NA; v_gene: TRBV7-6; j_gene: TRBJ1-1; CDR3aa: CASSPIHRDSEAFF; CDR3nt: TGTGCCAGCAGCCCTATCCACCGGGACTCTGAAGCTTTCTTT
len: 15; d_gene: NA; abundance: many; v_gene: TRBV18; j_gene: TRBJ1-2; CDR3aa: CASSPSRGEGYGYTF; CDR3nt: TGTGCCAGCTCACCCTCCAGGGGAGAGGGCTATGGCTACACCTTC
len: 19; d_gene: TRBD2; abundance: NA; v_gene: TRBV7-3; j_gene: TRBJ2-1; CDR3aa: CASSSLSSGRESSYNEQFF; CDR3nt: TGTGCCAGCAGCTCCCTGAGTAGCGGGAGGGAGAGCTCCTACAATGAGCAGTTCTTC
len: 15; d_gene: NA; abundance: many; v_gene: TRBV2; j_gene: TRBJ1-2; CDR3aa: CASSEEAGSFYGYTF; CDR3nt: TGTGCCAGCAGTGAAGAGGCTGGCAGTTTCTATGGCTACACCTTC
len: 14; d_gene: TRBD2; abundance: many; v_gene: TRBV27; j_gene: TRBJ2-7; CDR3aa: CASSLAASGLEQYF; CDR3nt: TGTGCCAGCAGTTTGGCGGCTAGCGGCCTGGAGCAGTACTTC
len: 17; d_gene: NA; abundance: many; v_gene: TRBV11-2; j_gene: TRBJ1-3; CDR3aa: CASSLARAGATGNTIYF; CDR3nt: TGTGCCAGCAGCTTAGCCCGGGCAGGGGCGACTGGAAACACCATATATTTT
len: 14; d_gene: NA; abundance: many; v_gene: TRBV12-3/TRBV12-4; j_gene: TRBJ2-1; CDR3aa: CASSNPGSYNEQFF; CDR3nt: TGTGCCAGCAGCAACCCGGGCTCCTACAATGAGCAGTTCTTC
len: 15; d_gene: TRBD1; abundance: many; v_gene: TRBV9; j_gene: TRBJ2-5; CDR3aa: CASSTYRGTQETQYF; CDR3nt: TGTGCCAGCAGCACCTACAGGGGAACGCAAGAGACCCAGTACTTC
len: 14; d_gene: NA; abundance: NA; v_gene: TRBV19; j_gene: TRBJ2-3; CDR3aa: CASSMPTRADTQYF; CDR3nt: TGTGCCAGTAGTATGCCGACACGGGCAGATACGCAGTATTTT
len: 18; d_gene: TRBD2; abundance: many; v_gene: TRBV20-1; j_gene: TRBJ2-1; CDR3aa: CSARSDLLAGGPYNEQFF; CDR3nt: TGCAGTGCTAGATCGGACCTTCTAGCGGGAGGGCCGTACAATGAGCAGTTCTTC
len: 16; d_gene: TRBD1; abundance: NA; v_gene: TRBV27; j_gene: TRBJ2-4; CDR3aa: CASATIDRVGSNIQYF; CDR3nt: TGTGCCAGCGCCACCATTGACAGGGTGGGTTCAAACATTCAGTACTTC
len: 15; d_gene: TRBD2; abundance: many; v_gene: TRBV5-4; j_gene: TRBJ2-2; CDR3aa: CASSSWTSGTGELFF; CDR3nt: TGTGCCAGCAGCTCCTGGACTAGCGGGACCGGGGAGCTGTTTTTT
len: 15; d_gene: NA; abundance: many; v_gene: TRBV14; j_gene: TRBJ2-2; CDR3aa: CASSQVGVRTGELFF; CDR3nt: TGTGCCAGCAGCCAAGTTGGAGTTAGGACCGGGGAGCTGTTTTTT
len: 14; d_gene: NA; abundance: many; v_gene: TRBV25-1; j_gene: TRBJ1-1; CDR3aa: CASTGGGWNTEAFF; CDR3nt: TGTGCCAGCACCGGAGGGGGGTGGAACACTGAAGCTTTCTTT
len: 16; d_gene: TRBD2; abundance: NA; v_gene: TRBV20-1; j_gene: TRBJ2-3; CDR3aa: CSARDHPSGSSDTQYF; CDR3nt: TGCAGTGCTAGAGATCATCCTAGCGGGAGTTCAGATACGCAGTATTTT
len: 15; d_gene: NA; abundance: few; v_gene: TRBV7-9; j_gene: TRBJ2-5; CDR3aa: CASSTLGQGLETQYF; CDR3nt: TGTGCCAGCAGCACCCTGGGGCAGGGCCTAGAGACCCAGTACTTC
len: 16; d_gene: TRBD2; abundance: NA; v_gene: TRBV7-2; j_gene: TRBJ2-7; CDR3aa: CASSLGGTSGTYEQYF; CDR3nt: TGTGCCAGCAGCTTAGGGGGGACTAGCGGAACTTACGAGCAGTACTTC
len: 14; d_gene: NA; abundance: many; v_gene: TRBV6-1; j_gene: TRBJ1-5; CDR3aa: CASRPGSLVQPQHF; CDR3nt: TGTGCCAGCCGCCCAGGGTCTCTCGTTCAGCCCCAGCATTTT
len: 14; d_gene: NA; abundance: many; v_gene: TRBV6-2/TRBV6-3; j_gene: TRBJ2-1; CDR3aa: CASSMDSSYNEQFF; CDR3nt: TGTGCCAGCAGTATGGATAGTAGTTACAATGAGCAGTTCTTC
len: 14; d_gene: NA; abundance: many; v_gene: TRBV10-2; j_gene: TRBJ1-1; CDR3aa: CASKLVGLNTEAFF; CDR3nt: TGCGCCAGCAAGCTGGTGGGCCTGAACACTGAAGCTTTCTTT